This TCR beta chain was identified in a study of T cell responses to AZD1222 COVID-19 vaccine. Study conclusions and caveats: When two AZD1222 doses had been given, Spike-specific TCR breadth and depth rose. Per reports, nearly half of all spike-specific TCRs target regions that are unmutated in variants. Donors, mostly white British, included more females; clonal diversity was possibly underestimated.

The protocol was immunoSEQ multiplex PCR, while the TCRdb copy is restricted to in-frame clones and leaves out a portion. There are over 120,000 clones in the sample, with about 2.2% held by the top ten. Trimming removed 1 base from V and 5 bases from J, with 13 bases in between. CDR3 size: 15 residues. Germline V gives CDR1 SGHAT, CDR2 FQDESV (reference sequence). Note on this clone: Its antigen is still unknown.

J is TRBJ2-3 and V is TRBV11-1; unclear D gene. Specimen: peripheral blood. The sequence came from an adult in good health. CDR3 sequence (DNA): TGTGCCAGCAGCTTAGTCCTAGTCTCAGGAGATACGCAGTATTTT. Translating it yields CASSLVLVSGDTQYF. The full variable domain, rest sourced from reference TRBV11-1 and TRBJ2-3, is EAEVAQSPRYKITEKSQAVAFWCDPISGHATLYWYRQILGQGPELLVQFQDESVVDDSQLPKDRFSAERLKGVDSTLKIQPAELGDSAMYLCASSLVLVSGDTQYFGPGTRLTVL.